This TCR beta chain came from a study of PD-1 blockade in classical Hodgkin lymphoma. Study information: Patients were treated with nivolumab at 3 mg/kg, and this was given intravenously every 2 weeks.

The CDR3 loop spans 15 amino acids. With 4 bases clipped from V and 2 bases from J, the junction kept 6 bases outside the gene matches. Germline CDR1 reads LNHDA; CDR2 reads SQIVND (reference sequence). Notes on the study in general: Those starting nivolumab under 1 year post-ASCT were excluded. Newly diagnosed and completely responding patients shared comparable baseline diversity. CD8+ TCR diversity did not rise significantly by C4D1, unlike CD4+.

The repertoire was sequenced with immunoSEQ multiplex PCR; TCRdb's copy has only in-frame clones and lacks some. The table includes 100,000 or so clones, about 89% detected once. Autologous stem cell transplantation was followed by relapse in every patient, and brentuximab vedotin exposure varied. Concerning this clone: As yet, its antigen is unknown.

V and J are TRBV19 and TRBJ2-3, with 7 positions matching TRBD1. The TCR was taken from a human donor with classical Hodgkin lymphoma. The sample consisted of peripheral blood mononuclear cells (PBMCs), taken before the second cycle of nivolumab. The CDR3 DNA is TGTGCCAGTAGTACCGGACAGGTGTACACAGATACGCAGTATTTT. Translation: CASSTGQVYTDTQYF.